The source of this T cell receptor (beta chain) is a study of blood T cell repertoires in COVID-19. J was trimmed by 0 bases and V by 6 bases; bases with no gene match: 10. This CDR3 spans 16 amino acids. Germline CDR1 and CDR2: SNHLY and FYNNEI. This clone was counted only a few times. In the original analysis: Nucleated cell counts were estimated from reference gene primer amplification. Profiled with immunoSEQ multiplex PCR; TCRdb holds only in-frame clones, not every one. From that table come the V and J calls and clone size; the DNA was used to work out D and trimming. The repertoire holds fewer than 250,000 clones, 80% to 90% seen once, with approximately 5.1% in the top ten.

Sequencing was performed on peripheral blood. The receptor's source is a woman between 65 and 79 years old with active or convalescent COVID-19. The chain uses TRBV2 and TRBJ2-7, with 8 bases that match TRBD2. This CDR3 is CASRDLGGRNSYEQYF. CDR3 DNA: TGTGCCAGCAGGGACCTCGGCGGGAGGAACTCCTACGAGCAGTACTTC.